The 7 T cell receptor beta chains below come from one sample, sequenced in a study of T cells in Graves' hyperthyroidism and ophthalmopathy. Amplification yielded TCR beta CDR3 regions, with RNA transcripts as the source. The TCR CDR3 was amplified in a first-round RT-PCR using the HTBI primer set. TCRdb re-derived calls from the multiplex PCR reads in MiXCR, one entry per CDR3 protein. This table has 300,000 to 450,000 distinct CDR3 sequences, approximately 14% appearing once. The specimen sequenced was blood. Every receptor here comes from a woman aged 25-40 years with Graves' ophthalmopathy.

There are a few counts of this clonotype. The chain uses TRBV25-1 and TRBJ2-3; 7 bases line up with TRBD1. Germline loops: CDR1 MGHDK, CDR2 SYGVNS. This CDR3 has 15 amino acids. Trimming removed 4 bases from V and 1 base from J; junction bases left unmatched: 5. This CDR3 is CASSARQGGTDTQYF. Written as DNA, the CDR3 is TGTGCCAGCAGTGCCAGACAGGGAGGCACAGATACGCAGTATTTT.

This clonotype was counted many times. The CDR3 nucleotides are TGTGCCAGCAGTGAAGGGGAGGAGACCCAGTACTTC. It specifies CASSEGEETQYF. The chain has TRBV2 and TRBJ2-5; perhaps TRBD2 as D (5 bases). This CDR3 contains 12 residues. V was clipped by 1 base and J by 5 bases, with 5 bases between them. Germline V gene lookup returns CDR1 SNHLY and CDR2 FYNNEI.

At least ten counts were recorded for this clonotype. This chain links TRBV20-1 with TRBJ1-6; possibly TRBD1 for D (6 bases). The CDR3 sequence is 18 residues long. Germline loops: CDR1 DFQATT, CDR2 SNEGSKA (reference sequence). V was cut by 3 bases and J by 5 bases, with 23 bases left in between. As DNA, the CDR3 is TGCAGTGCTAGTCCTTCGGGGAACCGGGACACTCATAATTCACCCCTCCACTTT. Translated, it gives CSASPSGNRDTHNSPLHF.

This clonotype has ten or more counts. V and J are TRBV29-1 and TRBJ2-5; D may be TRBD1 or TRBD2 (5 bases each). Trimming pared 2 bases from V and 4 bases from J, leaving 11 bases between. From germline, CDR1 is SQVTM and CDR2 ANQGSEA. The CDR3 contains 13 residues. The CDR3 nucleotides are TGCAGCGTTGAACCTAGCAGGGCAGAGACCCAGTACTTC. It is translated as CSVEPSRAETQYF. Supplemented by reference TRBV29-1 and TRBJ2-5, the full variable domain reads SAVISQKPSRDICQRGTSLTIQCQVDSQVTMMFWYRQQPGQSLTLIATANQGSEATYESGFVIDKFPISRPNLTFSTLTVSNMSPEDSSIYLCSVEPSRAETQYFGPGTRLLVL.

This clonotype has at least ten counts. The chain carries TRBV5-5 and TRBJ1-5, with D unresolved. The CDR3 is 13 amino acids. Germline lookup yields CDR1 SGHKS and CDR2 YYEKEE (reference sequence). V was cut by 3 bases and J by 5 bases, with 9 bases left in between. In nucleotides, the CDR3 is TGTGCCAGCAGCTGGGTTGTGGATCAGCCCCAGCATTTT. It specifies CASSWVVDQPQHF.

This chain uses TRBV19 with TRBJ2-3; D call uncertain. V dropped 4 bases and J dropped 0 bases, with 11 bases sitting between them. Germline CDR1 LNHDA, CDR2 SQIVND (reference sequence). This CDR3 comprises 15 residues. CDR3 sequence: CASSTLDSSTDTQYF. CDR3 in DNA: TGTGCCAGTAGTACCTTAGACTCTAGCACAGATACGCAGTATTTT. Together with reference TRBV19 and TRBJ2-3, the CDR3 gives the full variable domain: DGGITQSPKYLFRKEGQNVTLSCEQNLNHDAMYWYRQDPGQGLRLIYYSQIVNDFQKGDIAEGYSVSREKKESFPLTVTSAQKNPTAFYLCASSTLDSSTDTQYFGPGTRLTVL.

Turning to this clonotype: One base away lies a much larger clone, so this may be a sequencing read error. The chain joins TRBV24-1 to TRBJ2-7, with 7 bases aligning to TRBD1. The V gene end was trimmed by 5 bases and the J gene end by 7 bases; junction bases not matched to a gene: 19. CDR1 is KGHDR, CDR2 SFDVKD, per germline. The CDR3 extends over 17 amino acids. The DNA for the CDR3 is TGTGCCACCAGTGGTCTATCACGCAGGGGGTTGATGGATGAGCAGTACTTC. Encoded protein: CATSGLSRRGLMDEQYF.